The clone carrying this T cell receptor beta chain was detected many times. Its antigen is undetermined. This CDR3 is built from 14 residues. Germline values: CDR1 MNHNS, CDR2 SASEGT. The ends were cut back, 5 bases at V and 4 bases at J, with 15 bases in the middle. CDR3 regions were amplified by Arm-PCR using iRepertoire HTBI primers to build TCR beta libraries. From the multiplex PCR reads, TCRdb called clonotypes with MiXCR, one entry per CDR3 protein. Among 400,000 to 500,000 distinct CDR3 sequences listed, 16% were seen once. This record belongs to a study of regulatory T cells in long-lasting Graves disease. Study results and caveats: New patients shared fewer public clonotypes (approximately 970) than persistent patients did (about 2,700).

The time point was: newly diagnosed GD, antithyroid drugs for less than 3 months. Researchers made the TCR library from RNA that was extracted from PBMCs. In addition, the sample was reused for a study of T cells in Graves' hyperthyroidism and ophthalmopathy. Per that study: Lactation, pregnancy, other autoimmune disease or uncontrolled infection excluded patients.

This material consisted of peripheral blood mononuclear cells (PBMCs), taken at new diagnosis, from a patient treated with antithyroid drugs. The source is a woman aged 18-35 years with Graves disease. This chain connects TRBV6-1 to TRBJ2-7; tentative D call: TRBD2 (6 bases). As DNA, the CDR3 is TGTGCCAGCAGTACCGACCGGGAGCTTTACGAGCAGTACTTC. It yields the protein CASSTDRELYEQYF.